This T cell receptor (beta chain) was observed in a study of shared clonotypes between healthy human individuals. There are 14 residues in the CDR3. Germline V CDR1 and CDR2: KGHSH, LQKENI. V was pared by 3 bases and J by 1 base, with 8 bases between. Authors' data handling: ImmunoSEQ output lacked quality scores and full-length reads, limiting matched filtering. The assay was immunoSEQ multiplex PCR, and TCRdb's table has in-frame clones only and misses some. The V and J calls and clone size are taken from that table; D and trimming were inferred from the DNA. The table records around 2,000,000 clones, 85% to 95% of them present only once.

The material sequenced was naive CD4+ T cells sorted from blood. Subset of the sample: CD45RA+ positively selected. This TCR was sampled from a man in his late teens or twenties in good health. The rearrangement links TRBV18 to TRBJ2-3; D not resolved. Here the CDR3 reads CASSPIDGTDTQYF. The CDR3 nucleotides read TGTGCCAGCTCACCCATAGATGGCACAGATACGCAGTATTTT.